This TCR beta chain was sequenced in a study of PD-1 blockade in classical Hodgkin lymphoma. Study results and limitations: Significant TCR diversity gains by C4D1 occurred in CD4+ but not CD8+ cells.

Only in-frame clones appear in the TCRdb table, and some are missing; sequencing was by immunoSEQ multiplex PCR. Here the sample spans some 6,800 clones, about 83% being singletons. To note about this clone: Its antigen is unidentified.

This CDR3 comprises 15 residues. Germline-derived CDR1 and CDR2 are SGHTA and FQGNSA. Trimming shortened V by 5 bases and J by 4 bases, and 15 bases separated the two germline ends. Each patient experienced a relapse that followed autologous stem cell transplantation, and brentuximab vedotin exposure varied. The specimen was peripheral blood mononuclear cells (PBMCs), collected at baseline. This sequence originates from a human donor with classical Hodgkin lymphoma. This chain connects TRBV7-2 to TRBJ1-3; possibly TRBD1 for D (5 bases). In DNA form, the CDR3 reads TGTGCCAGCAGCACGTCAGGGCAATGGGGAAACACCATATATTTT. It specifies CASSTSGQWGNTIYF.